This T cell receptor (beta chain) was obtained from a study of cytomegalovirus exposure and HLA in healthy donors. Overall study results and limits: Published work reported that the classifier diagnosed cytomegalovirus status with high specificity and sensitivity.

On this clone itself: The antigen is not known.

PCR amplification relied on 60 Vbeta primers (plus 13 Jbeta primers). The protocol was immunoSEQ multiplex PCR, while the TCRdb copy is restricted to in-frame clones and leaves out a portion. The table includes 100,000 to 150,000 clones, 60% to 80% detected once. The V and J ends lost 3 bases and 0 bases respectively, with 6 bases between them. Germline V gene lookup returns CDR1 SNHLY and CDR2 FYNNEI. CDR3 size: 14 residues. Sequencing was performed on PBMCs. This receptor was obtained from a man aged 45-65 years in good health and CMV-seropositive. The rearrangement links TRBV2 to TRBJ1-5; no firm D call. The CDR3 here is CASSDNYSNQPQHF. The CDR3 nucleotides are TGTGCCAGCAGTGACAACTATAGCAATCAGCCCCAGCATTTT.